This is a list of T cell receptor beta chains from one sample in a study of regulatory T cells in long-lasting Graves disease. TCRdb itself ran the multiplex PCR reads through MiXCR, one entry per CDR3 protein. The sample has fewer than 400,000 distinct CDR3 sequences, 18% seen once. This sample comprised peripheral blood mononuclear cells (PBMCs), obtained at new diagnosis, from a patient treated with antithyroid drugs. All receptors come from a female donor with Graves disease. Both conserved end residues are trimmed from each CDR3. Each record gives: J gene, V gene, CDR3 protein.

>TRBJ2-3|TRBV15
ATSTQGVTDTQY
>TRBJ2-7|TRBV5-4
ASSGAAEQY
>TRBJ2-7|TRBV19
ASSIDPGGRDEQY
>TRBJ2-5|TRBV4-2
ASSRNTRGETQY
>TRBJ1-1|TRBV6-1
ASSDGGRMNTEAF
>TRBJ2-5|TRBV12-3/TRBV12-4
ASSSSTGASLETQY
>TRBJ2-2|TRBV24-1
ATSDSGTAGDTGELF
>TRBJ2-7|TRBV11-2
ASSSGQSPLREQY
>TRBJ2-1|TRBV9
ASSGSWAANEQF
>TRBJ2-3|TRBV7-9
ASSLLGLDTQY
>TRBJ2-1|TRBV20-1
SAPDRPRGPYNEQF
>TRBJ1-5|TRBV6-1
ASSELQASNQPQH
>TRBJ1-2|TRBV7-2
ASSLRGQSGYGYT
>TRBJ2-7|TRBV12-3/TRBV12-4
ASSPGVVAGGFEQY
>TRBJ1-5|TRBV28
ASSSYRGGNQPQH
>TRBJ1-1|TRBV7-9
ASSPLGANTEAF
>TRBJ2-1|TRBV27
ASSLSGLRGDNEQF
>TRBJ1-1|TRBV28
ASSLFMGNTEAF
>TRBJ2-7|TRBV11-2
ASSPRKGSSYEQY
>TRBJ1-4|TRBV6-1
ASRRQGGEKLF
>TRBJ1-2|TRBV20-1
SARKGTGGDYGYT
>TRBJ2-5|TRBV20-1
SATMAGGGETQY
>TRBJ2-1|TRBV29-1
SVEGPGGVEQF
>TRBJ2-1|TRBV7-2
ASSLAIAGLVFNEQF
>TRBJ1-1|TRBV19
ASSIRYRFWDTEAF
>TRBJ2-3|TRBV3-1
ASSMIRDLGTDTQY
>TRBJ2-2|TRBV12-5
ASGLIGGFNTGELF
>TRBJ2-5|TRBV7-3
ASSQKDSSYRTAGKETQY
>-|TRBV7-3
ASSRPGETQY
>TRBJ2-5|TRBV20-1
SANSGGGGETQY
>TRBJ2-1|TRBV20-1
SAPRGLAGVSYNEQF
>TRBJ1-1|TRBV9
ASSKAGVNTEAF
>TRBJ2-2|TRBV27
ASRPQGVETGELF
>TRBJ2-1|TRBV24-1
ATSDPPASGEQF
>TRBJ2-4|TRBV5-6
ASSLLQGTKNIQY
>TRBJ1-2|TRBV5-1
ASSRMTGQTAQNYGYT
>TRBJ1-4|TRBV30
AWSSQGWNEKLF